This T cell receptor (beta chain) emerged from a study of T cell changes during pregnancy in multiple sclerosis. Method: immunoSEQ multiplex PCR; TCRdb's copy keeps in-frame clones and lacks some. The sample holds about 97,000 clones; about nine tenths are singletons and the top ten take roughly 0.77%. The sequence was obtained from a female donor in good health, enrolled as a control in a pregnancy study. The material sequenced was peripheral blood, taken in the second trimester of pregnancy.

DNA for the CDR3: TGCGCCAGCAGTTACCTCGGGGCTAACTATGGCTACACCTTC. Its protein is CASSYLGANYGYTF. The V call is TRBV5-1, the J call TRBJ1-2; D remains ambiguous. The CDR3 has 14 residues. The germline V gene encodes CDR1 SGHRS and CDR2 YFSETQ. Trimming took 5 bases from V and 0 from J, leaving 11 bases between them.